A single T cell receptor beta chain is shown here with its context. This PCR relied on a set of 60 Vbeta primers and 13 Jbeta primers. Profiling relied on immunoSEQ multiplex PCR, and the TCRdb table lists in-frame clones only, not all of them. The sample has hundreds of thousands of clones; 77% are singletons. The data derive from a study of cytomegalovirus exposure and HLA in healthy donors. Germline CDR1 and CDR2: MNHNS and SASEGT. V was clipped by 7 bases and J by 2 bases; unmatched bases: 5. CDR3 length: 14 residues. The origin of this receptor is a woman aged 55-75 years in good health and CMV-seropositive. The chain recombines TRBV6-1 with TRBJ2-3; 8 nucleotides align to TRBD2. The material sequenced was PBMCs. The CDR3 loop reads CASILADITDTQYF. CDR3 DNA sequence: TGTGCCAGCATACTAGCGGATATCACAGATACGCAGTATTTT.